Following are 18 T cell receptor beta chains from one sample sequenced in a study of CD8 T cells in ankylosing spondylitis. TCRdb re-called the 5' RACE reads through MiXCR, storing one row per CDR3 protein. The data show roughly 440,000 distinct CDR3 sequences, 17% seen once. Antigens of these TCRs are unknown. Broader study findings: Blood of patients with ankylosing spondylitis appeared to be characterized by a TCR beta motif of seven or eight highly homologous variants.

Sequenced input: blood, either unsorted or a sorted T cell fraction (not recorded which). The receptors shown here come from a male donor with ankylosing spondylitis.

The V gene is TRBV29-1, the J gene TRBJ2-1; D perhaps matches TRBD1 (6 bases). The CDR3 contains 13 residues. CDR1 and CDR2 from the germline V gene are SQVTM and ANQGSEA. V was pared by 3 bases and J by 8 bases, with 14 bases between. CDR3: CSVESTGPHEQFF. The CDR3 bases are TGCAGCGTTGAGTCAACAGGGCCCCATGAGCAGTTCTTC.

CDR3 amino acids: CASSQYKSTTGEQYF. As DNA, the CDR3 is TGTGCCAGCAGCCAGTACAAGTCCACCACAGGCGAGCAGTACTTC. The V gene is TRBV3-1, the J gene TRBJ2-7, with D maybe TRBD1 (5 bases). The CDR3 covers 15 residues. Trimming pared 3 bases from V and 6 bases from J, leaving 18 bases between. In germline, CDR1 is LGHDT, CDR2 YNNKEL (reference sequence).

Notes on this clonotype: This may be a read error: a much more frequent sequence differs by one nucleotide. This rearrangement joins TRBV3-1 to TRBJ1-1; a weak D match, TRBD1 (5 bases). CDR3 length equals 13 residues. CDR1 LGHDT and CDR2 YNNKEL come from the germline V gene (reference sequence). The CDR3 coding sequence is TGTCCCAGCAGCCTTTTTGGGGGTACTGAAGCTTTCTTT. As protein: CPSSLFGGTEAFF.

This chain joins TRBV4-2 and TRBJ2-7; the D is unclear. Germline-derived CDR1 and CDR2 are LGHNA and YNFKEQ. V was trimmed by 4 bases and J by 0 bases, leaving 13 bases between them. The CDR3 is made up of 15 amino acids. The CDR3 reads CASSPARRASYEQYF. CDR3 sequence (DNA): TGTGCCAGCAGCCCTGCTAGGAGAGCCTCCTACGAGCAGTACTTC.

This chain links TRBV29-1 with TRBJ2-4; possible D gene TRBD2, 7 bases. Trimming removed 4 bases from V and 0 bases from J, with 13 bases in between. Germline V gene sequence: CDR1 SQVTM, CDR2 ANQGSEA. This CDR3 spans 15 amino acids. CDR3 in amino acids: CSVGGGEVAKNIQYF. The CDR3 nucleotides read TGCAGCGTTGGCGGGGGCGAAGTAGCCAAAAACATTCAGTACTTC.

The chain joins TRBV12-3 or TRBV12-4 to TRBJ2-4, with D perhaps being TRBD1 or TRBD2 (5 bases each). V shed 1 base and J shed 3 bases, with 13 bases lying between them. The length of the CDR3 is 16 residues. CDR3 bases: TGTGCCAGCAGTTTAGTGGGGGTAGCGAGCAAAAACATTCAGTACTTC. Protein product: CASSLVGVASKNIQYF.

The chain employs TRBV3-1 and TRBJ2-7, with D unresolved. V was trimmed by 3 bases and J by 9 bases, leaving 12 bases between them. The CDR3 has 12 residues. Germline lookup yields CDR1 LGHDT and CDR2 YNNKEL (reference sequence). In DNA, the CDR3 is TGTGCCAGCAGCCAGTACTTAGGTCGGCAGTACTTC. Protein: CASSQYLGRQYF.

A few counts support this clonotype. This chain connects TRBV7-2 to TRBJ2-2; 13 positions match TRBD2. Trimming took 6 bases from V and 0 from J; bases not matched to a gene: 4. CDR1 and CDR2 (germline): SGHTA, FQGNSA. There are 17 residues in the CDR3. CDR3 bases: TGTGCCAGCAGACCCGGGACTAGCGGGACGAACACCGGGGAGCTGTTTTTT. Translated, it gives CASRPGTSGTNTGELFF.

This clonotype was detected only a few times. This chain connects TRBV5-1 to TRBJ2-7, with D possibly being TRBD2 (5 bases). CDR3 length: 14 residues. Trimming removed 0 bases at V and 0 bases at J, with 7 bases between. Germline CDR1 and CDR2: SGHRS and YFSETQ. CDR3 sequence: CASSLGESSYEQYF. The CDR3 bases are TGCGCCAGCAGCTTGGGGGAGAGCTCCTACGAGCAGTACTTC.

The genes are TRBV5-4 and TRBJ2-5, with TRBD2 matching 8 bases. Germline CDR1 and CDR2: SGHNT and YYREEE (reference sequence). This CDR3 has 15 amino acids. V was pared by 4 bases and J by 4 bases, with 9 bases of the junction left unmatched. CDR3 in amino acids: CASSPRGGLGETQYF. The CDR3 DNA follows: TGTGCCAGCAGCCCCCGGGGGGGCCTCGGAGAGACCCAGTACTTC.

This clonotype has a handful of counts. J is TRBJ1-2 and V is TRBV12-3 or TRBV12-4; 11 bases agree with TRBD1. This CDR3 is built from 14 residues. Losses at the gene ends were 5 bases for V and 7 bases for J; bases not matched to a gene: 6. The CDR3 DNA follows: TGTGCCAGCAGTCCCCCCGGGACAGGGGGTGGCTACACCTTC. Translated: CASSPPGTGGGYTF.

Only a few counts were recorded for this clonotype. The CDR3 region has the DNA TGTGCCACCAGTATTTCCGGACACCAAGGCACAGATACGCAGTATTTT. Residues: CATSISGHQGTDTQYF. The chain uses TRBV24-1 and TRBJ2-3, with D perhaps matching TRBD1 (5 bases). Germline loops: CDR1 KGHDR, CDR2 SFDVKD. The CDR3 totals 16 residues. Deletions cut 6 bases from V and 1 base from J, with 16 bases between.

This clonotype was picked up many times. The rearrangement joins TRBV7-2 to TRBJ1-2, with D hard to call. The V end was cut by 2 bases, the J end by 3 bases, with 7 bases between. The CDR3 contains 13 residues. The germline CDR1 and CDR2 sequences are SGHTA and FQGNSA. The chain's CDR3 is CASSLFRDYGYTF. DNA of the CDR3: TGTGCCAGCAGCTTATTCCGGGACTATGGCTACACCTTC.

This clonotype was observed a few times. The chain carries TRBV7-2 and TRBJ2-4, with D perhaps matching TRBD1 (6 bases). The germline V gene has CDR1 SGHTA and CDR2 FQGNSA. This CDR3 is built from 13 residues. V lost 5 bases and J 4 bases, leaving 9 bases between the germline ends. In nucleotides, the CDR3 is TGTGCCAGCAGCCTGGACAGTAAAAACATTCAGTACTTC. This translates into CASSLDSKNIQYF. Complete variable domain (other parts from reference TRBV7-2 and TRBJ2-4): GAGVSQSPSNKVTEKGKDVELRCDPISGHTALYWYRQSLGQGLEFLIYFQGNSAPDKSGLPSDRFSAERTGGSVSTLTIQRTQQEDSAVYLCASSLDSKNIQYFGAGTRLSVL.

This clonotype turned up a few times. This chain joins TRBV12-3 or TRBV12-4 and TRBJ2-1; TRBD2 aligns across 7 bases. This CDR3 has 16 amino acids. J lost 2 bases, V lost 7 bases, and 11 bases had no gene match. CDR3 bases: TGTGCCAGCACCAAACACACTAGCGTTACCTACAATGAGCAGTTCTTC. As protein: CASTKHTSVTYNEQFF.

This clonotype was found a few times. The chain uses TRBV20-1 and TRBJ2-7, with 8 bases identical to TRBD1. The CDR3 contains 14 residues. The germline CDR1 and CDR2 sequences are DFQATT and SNEGSKA (reference sequence). Germline trimming cut 4 bases from V and 5 bases from J; bases unmatched to any gene: 10. CDR3 in DNA: TGCAGTGCTACTAGATCGACAGGGGCCCACGAGCAGTACTTC. It yields the protein CSATRSTGAHEQYF.

This clonotype was counted a few times. The chain joins TRBV20-1 to TRBJ2-1; 7 positions agree with TRBD2. This CDR3 spans 17 amino acids. Germline CDR1 and CDR2: DFQATT and SNEGSKA (reference sequence). V lost 1 base, J lost 0 bases, and 9 bases stayed unmatched. CDR3: CSARVPTSRFSYNEQFF. CDR3 DNA: TGCAGTGCTAGAGTCCCGACTAGCCGGTTCTCCTACAATGAGCAGTTCTTC.

Many counts were recorded for this clonotype. The V gene is TRBV4-1, the J gene TRBJ2-1; TRBD2 matches at 12 bases. Germline CDR1 is MGHRA and CDR2 is YSYEKL. This CDR3 comprises 19 residues. The junction had 14 bases not matched to a gene; V was cut back by 1 base and J by 7 bases. DNA of the CDR3: TGCGCCAGCAGCCAAGGTGCTGCTTGGACTAGCGGGAAATTGAATGAGCAGTTCTTC. It translates to CASSQGAAWTSGKLNEQFF.